Many counts were recorded for the clone carrying this TCR beta chain. Antigen: not known. The data derive from a study of early T cells in non-severe SARS-CoV-2 infection. General study findings and limits: Using VDJdb, the matching emphasized anti-spike CD8 responses while missing private and CD4 specificities.

The protocol attached unique molecular identifiers to individual cDNA molecules. MiXCR was run by TCRdb on the 5' RACE reads, yielding one entry per CDR3 protein. Found here are around 55,000 distinct CDR3 sequences, under 8% of them singletons; the top ten hold approximately 6.3%. The CDR3 is 14 residues long. The V and J ends lost 6 bases and 0 bases respectively, with 10 bases between them. CDR1 MNHNY and CDR2 SVGAGI come from the germline V gene (reference sequence). This chain links TRBV6-6 with TRBJ2-3, with D unresolved. The source of this sequence is an adult who was a healthcare worker with PCR-confirmed SARS-CoV-2 infection or an uninfected control (not recorded which). The sample in question was whole blood, obtained at baseline. DNA for the CDR3: TGTGCCAGCAGCCCCGTCTCCAGCACAGATACGCAGTATTTT. It is translated as CASSPVSSTDTQYF.